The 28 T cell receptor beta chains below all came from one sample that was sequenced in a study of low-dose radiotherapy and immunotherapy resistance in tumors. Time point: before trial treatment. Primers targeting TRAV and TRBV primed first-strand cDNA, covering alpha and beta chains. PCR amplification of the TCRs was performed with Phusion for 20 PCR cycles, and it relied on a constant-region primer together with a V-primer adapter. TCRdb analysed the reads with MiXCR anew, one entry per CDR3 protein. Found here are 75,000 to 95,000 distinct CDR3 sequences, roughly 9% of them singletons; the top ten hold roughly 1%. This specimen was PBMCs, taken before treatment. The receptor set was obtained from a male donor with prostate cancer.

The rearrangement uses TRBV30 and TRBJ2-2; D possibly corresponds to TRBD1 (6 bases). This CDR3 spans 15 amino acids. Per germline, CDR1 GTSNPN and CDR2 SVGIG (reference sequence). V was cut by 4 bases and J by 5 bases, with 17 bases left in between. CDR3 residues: CAWKVWGQSTGELFF. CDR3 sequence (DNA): TGTGCCTGGAAAGTCTGGGGGCAAAGTACCGGGGAGCTGTTTTTT.

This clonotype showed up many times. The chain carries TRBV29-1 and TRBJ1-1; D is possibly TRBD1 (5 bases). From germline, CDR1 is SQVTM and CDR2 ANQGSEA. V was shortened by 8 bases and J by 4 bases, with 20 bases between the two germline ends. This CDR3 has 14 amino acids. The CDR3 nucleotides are TGCAGCTTAGCGGGGACCACGGTCGGCACTGAAGCTTTCTTT. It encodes CSLAGTTVGTEAFF.

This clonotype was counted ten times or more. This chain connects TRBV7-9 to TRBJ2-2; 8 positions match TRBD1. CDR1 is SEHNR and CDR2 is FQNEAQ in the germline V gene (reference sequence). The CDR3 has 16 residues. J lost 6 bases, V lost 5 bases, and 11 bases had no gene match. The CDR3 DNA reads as TGTGCCAGCAGCCCGCCATATGGACAGGGAGCCGGGGAGCTGTTTTTT. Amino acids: CASSPPYGQGAGELFF.

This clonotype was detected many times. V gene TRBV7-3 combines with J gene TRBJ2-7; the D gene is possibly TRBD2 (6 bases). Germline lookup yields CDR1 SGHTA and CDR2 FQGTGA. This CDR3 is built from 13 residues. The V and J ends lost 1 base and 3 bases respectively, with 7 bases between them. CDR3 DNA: TGTGCCAGCAGCTTAAAGGAGGGCTACGAGCAGTACTTC. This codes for CASSLKEGYEQYF.

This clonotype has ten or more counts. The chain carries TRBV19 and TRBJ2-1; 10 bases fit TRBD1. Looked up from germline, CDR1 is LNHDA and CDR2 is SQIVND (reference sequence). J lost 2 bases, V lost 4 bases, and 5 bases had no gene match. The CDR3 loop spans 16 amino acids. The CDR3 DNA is TGTGCCAGTAGTACACCGGGACAGGGGACCTACAATGAGCAGTTCTTC. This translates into CASSTPGQGTYNEQFF.

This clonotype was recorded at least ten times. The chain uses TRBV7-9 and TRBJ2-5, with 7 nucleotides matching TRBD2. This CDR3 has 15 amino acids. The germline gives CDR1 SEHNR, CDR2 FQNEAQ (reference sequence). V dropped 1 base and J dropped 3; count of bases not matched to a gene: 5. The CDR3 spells CASSLGRGVEETQYF. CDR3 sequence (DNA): TGTGCCAGCAGCTTAGGACGGGGGGTCGAAGAGACCCAGTACTTC. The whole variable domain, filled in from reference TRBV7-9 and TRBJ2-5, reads DTGVSQNPRHKITKRGQNVTFRCDPISEHNRLYWYRQTLGQGPEFLTYFQNEAQLEKSRLLSDRFSAERPKGSFSTLEIQRTEQGDSAMYLCASSLGRGVEETQYFGPGTRLLVL.

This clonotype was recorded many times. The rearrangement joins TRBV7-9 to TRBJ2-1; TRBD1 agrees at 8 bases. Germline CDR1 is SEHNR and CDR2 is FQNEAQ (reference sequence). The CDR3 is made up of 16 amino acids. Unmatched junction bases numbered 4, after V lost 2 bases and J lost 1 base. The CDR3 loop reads CASSLHRGVSYNEQFF. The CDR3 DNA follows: TGTGCCAGCAGCTTACACAGGGGGGTGTCCTACAATGAGCAGTTCTTC.

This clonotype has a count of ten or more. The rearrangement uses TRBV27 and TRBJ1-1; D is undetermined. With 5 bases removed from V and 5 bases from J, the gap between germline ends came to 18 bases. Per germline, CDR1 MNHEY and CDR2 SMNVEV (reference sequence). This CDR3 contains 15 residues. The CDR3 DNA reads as TGTGCCAGCAGTGAGAACCGGGCCCCGGGGACTGAAGCTTTCTTT. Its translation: CASSENRAPGTEAFF.

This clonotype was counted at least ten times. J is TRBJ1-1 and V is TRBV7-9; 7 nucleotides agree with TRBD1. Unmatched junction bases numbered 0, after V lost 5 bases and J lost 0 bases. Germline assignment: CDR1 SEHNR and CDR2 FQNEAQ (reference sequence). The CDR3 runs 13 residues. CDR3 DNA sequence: TGTGCCAGCAGCGACAGGGTGAACACTGAAGCTTTCTTT. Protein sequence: CASSDRVNTEAFF. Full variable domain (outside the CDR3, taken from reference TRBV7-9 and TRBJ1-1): DTGVSQNPRHKITKRGQNVTFRCDPISEHNRLYWYRQTLGQGPEFLTYFQNEAQLEKSRLLSDRFSAERPKGSFSTLEIQRTEQGDSAMYLCASSDRVNTEAFFGQGTRLTVV.

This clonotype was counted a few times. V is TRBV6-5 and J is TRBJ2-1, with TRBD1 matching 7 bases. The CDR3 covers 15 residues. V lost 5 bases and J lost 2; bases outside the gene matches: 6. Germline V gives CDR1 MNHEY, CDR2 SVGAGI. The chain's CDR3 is CASSPGQAAYNEQFF. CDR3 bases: TGTGCCAGCAGTCCCGGACAGGCAGCCTACAATGAGCAGTTCTTC.

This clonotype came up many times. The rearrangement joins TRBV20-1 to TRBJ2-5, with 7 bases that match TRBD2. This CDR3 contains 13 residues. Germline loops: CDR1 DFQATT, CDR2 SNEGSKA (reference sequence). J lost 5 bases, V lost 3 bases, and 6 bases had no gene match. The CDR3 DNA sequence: TGCAGTGCTAGGAAGCGGGGCGGGGAGACCCAGTACTTC. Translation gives CSARKRGGETQYF.

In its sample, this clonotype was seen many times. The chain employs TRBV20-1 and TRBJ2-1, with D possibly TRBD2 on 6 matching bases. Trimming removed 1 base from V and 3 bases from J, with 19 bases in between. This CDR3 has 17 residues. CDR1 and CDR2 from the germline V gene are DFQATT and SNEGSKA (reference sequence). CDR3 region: CSARVLAASVNYNEQFF. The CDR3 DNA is TGCAGTGCTAGAGTCCTCGCTGCTAGCGTTAACTACAATGAGCAGTTCTTC.

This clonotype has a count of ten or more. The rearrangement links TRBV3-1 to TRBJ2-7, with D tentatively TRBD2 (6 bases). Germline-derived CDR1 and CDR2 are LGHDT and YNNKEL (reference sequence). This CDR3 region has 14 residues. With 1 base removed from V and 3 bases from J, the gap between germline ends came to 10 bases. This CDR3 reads CASSQGGTYYEQYF. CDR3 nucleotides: TGTGCCAGCAGCCAAGGCGGGACGTACTACGAGCAGTACTTC.

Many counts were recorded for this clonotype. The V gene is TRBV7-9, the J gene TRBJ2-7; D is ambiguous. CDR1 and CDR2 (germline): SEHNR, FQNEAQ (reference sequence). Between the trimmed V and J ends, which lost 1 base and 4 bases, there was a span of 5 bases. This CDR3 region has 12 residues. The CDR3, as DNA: TGTGCCAGCAGCTTAGTAGCTTACGAGCAGTACTTC. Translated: CASSLVAYEQYF.

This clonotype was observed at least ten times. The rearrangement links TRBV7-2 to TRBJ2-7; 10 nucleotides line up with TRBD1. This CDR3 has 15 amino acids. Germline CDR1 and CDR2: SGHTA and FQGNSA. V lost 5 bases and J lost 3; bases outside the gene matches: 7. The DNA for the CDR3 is TGTGCCAGCAGCGCCACCGGGACAGGGGTCTACGAGCAGTACTTC. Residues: CASSATGTGVYEQYF.

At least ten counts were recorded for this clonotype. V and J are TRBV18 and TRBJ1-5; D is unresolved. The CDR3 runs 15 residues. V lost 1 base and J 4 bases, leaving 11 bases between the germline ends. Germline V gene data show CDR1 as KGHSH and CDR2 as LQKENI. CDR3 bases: TGTGCCAGCTCACCACAGGGTTCTCCGAATCAGCCCCAGCATTTT. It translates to CASSPQGSPNQPQHF.

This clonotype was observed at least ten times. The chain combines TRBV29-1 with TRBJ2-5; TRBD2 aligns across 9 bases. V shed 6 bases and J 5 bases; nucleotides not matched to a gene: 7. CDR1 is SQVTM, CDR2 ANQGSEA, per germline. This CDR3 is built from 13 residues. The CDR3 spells CSVVAGVRETQYF. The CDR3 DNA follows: TGCAGCGTCGTAGCGGGAGTTAGGGAGACCCAGTACTTC. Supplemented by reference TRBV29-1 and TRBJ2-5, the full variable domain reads SAVISQKPSRDICQRGTSLTIQCQVDSQVTMMFWYRQQPGQSLTLIATANQGSEATYESGFVIDKFPISRPNLTFSTLTVSNMSPEDSSIYLCSVVAGVRETQYFGPGTRLLVL.

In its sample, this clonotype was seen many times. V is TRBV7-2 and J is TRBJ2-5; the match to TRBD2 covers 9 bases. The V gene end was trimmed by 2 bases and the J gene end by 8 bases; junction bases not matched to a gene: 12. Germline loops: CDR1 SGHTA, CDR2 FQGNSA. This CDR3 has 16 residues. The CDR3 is CASSLSGAIAGVTQYF. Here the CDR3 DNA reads TGTGCCAGCAGCTTATCGGGCGCAATAGCGGGGGTAACCCAGTACTTC.

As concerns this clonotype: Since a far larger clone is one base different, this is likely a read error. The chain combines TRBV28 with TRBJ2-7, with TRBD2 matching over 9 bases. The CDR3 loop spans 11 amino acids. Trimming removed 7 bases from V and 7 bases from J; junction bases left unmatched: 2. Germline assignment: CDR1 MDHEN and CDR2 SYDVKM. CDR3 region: CASTGLAEQYF. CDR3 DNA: TGTGCCAGCACAGGACTAGCGGAGCAGTACTTC. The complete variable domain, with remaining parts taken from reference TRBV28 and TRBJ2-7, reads DVKVTQSSRYLVKRTGEKVFLECVQDMDHENMFWYRQDPGLGLRLIYFSYDVKMKEKGDIPEGYSVSREKKERFSLILESASTNQTSMYLCASTGLAEQYFGPGTRLTVT.

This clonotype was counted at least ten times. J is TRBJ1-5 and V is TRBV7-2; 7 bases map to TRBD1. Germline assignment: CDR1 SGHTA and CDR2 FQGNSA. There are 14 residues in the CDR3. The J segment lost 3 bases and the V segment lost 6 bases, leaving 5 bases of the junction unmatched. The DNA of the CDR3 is TGTGCCAGCAGGACACAGGGGAACAATCAGCCCCAGCATTTT. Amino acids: CASRTQGNNQPQHF.

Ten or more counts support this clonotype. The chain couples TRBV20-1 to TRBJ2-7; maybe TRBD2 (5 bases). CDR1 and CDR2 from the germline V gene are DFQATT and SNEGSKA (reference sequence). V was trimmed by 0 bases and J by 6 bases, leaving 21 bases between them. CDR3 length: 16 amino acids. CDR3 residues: CSARDLALGRSAEQYF. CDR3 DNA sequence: TGCAGTGCTAGAGATTTAGCTTTAGGGAGAAGCGCCGAGCAGTACTTC.

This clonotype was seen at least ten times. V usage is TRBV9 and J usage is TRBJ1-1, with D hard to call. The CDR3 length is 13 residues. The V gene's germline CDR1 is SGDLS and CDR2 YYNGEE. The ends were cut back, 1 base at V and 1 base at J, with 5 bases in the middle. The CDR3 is CASSVLGNTEAFF. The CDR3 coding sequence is TGTGCCAGCAGCGTACTAGGGAACACTGAAGCTTTCTTT.

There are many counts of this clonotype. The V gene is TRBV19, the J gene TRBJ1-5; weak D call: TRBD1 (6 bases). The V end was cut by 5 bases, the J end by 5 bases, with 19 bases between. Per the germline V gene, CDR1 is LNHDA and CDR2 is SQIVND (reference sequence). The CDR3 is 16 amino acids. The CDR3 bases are TGTGCCAGTAGTCCCTGGGGACACCCGGAGTATCAGCCCCAGCATTTT. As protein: CASSPWGHPEYQPQHF.

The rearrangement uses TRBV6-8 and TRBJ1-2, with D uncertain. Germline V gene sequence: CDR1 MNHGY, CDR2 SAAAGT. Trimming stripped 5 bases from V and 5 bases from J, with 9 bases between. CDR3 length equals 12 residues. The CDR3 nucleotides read TGTGCCAGCAGTGTTGGACGTTATGGCTACACCTTC. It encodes CASSVGRYGYTF.

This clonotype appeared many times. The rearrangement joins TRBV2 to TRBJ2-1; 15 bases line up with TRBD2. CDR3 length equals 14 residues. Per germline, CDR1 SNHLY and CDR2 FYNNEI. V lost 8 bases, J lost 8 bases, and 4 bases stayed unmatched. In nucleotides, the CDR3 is TGTGCCAGCCGAGGACTAGCGGGAGGGGATGAGCAGTTCTTC. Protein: CASRGLAGGDEQFF.

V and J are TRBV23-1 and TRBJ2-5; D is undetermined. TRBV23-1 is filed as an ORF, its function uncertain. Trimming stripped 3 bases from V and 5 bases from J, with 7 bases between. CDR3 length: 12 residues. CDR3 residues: CASSHGRETQYF. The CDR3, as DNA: TGCGCCAGCAGTCACGGGCGGGAGACCCAGTACTTC.

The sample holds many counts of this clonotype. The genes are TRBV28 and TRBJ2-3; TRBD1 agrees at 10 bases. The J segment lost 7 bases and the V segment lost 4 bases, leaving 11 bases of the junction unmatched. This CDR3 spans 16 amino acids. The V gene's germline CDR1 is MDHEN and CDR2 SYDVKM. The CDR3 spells CASSSDRGQGRNTQYF. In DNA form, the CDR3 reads TGTGCCAGCAGTTCCGACCGGGGACAGGGGAGGAATACGCAGTATTTT.

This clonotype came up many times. CDR3 amino acids: CASSPLVAIVHEQYF. The CDR3 DNA reads TGTGCCAGCAGTCCGCTGGTGGCTATCGTCCACGAGCAGTACTTC. The chain links TRBV6-2 or TRBV6-3 to TRBJ2-7; D is uncertain. The CDR3 is 15 amino acids. Trimming pared 5 bases from V and 5 bases from J, leaving 19 bases between. The germline CDR1 and CDR2 sequences are MNHEY and SVGEGT.